The next 14 T cell receptor beta chains were all read from a single sample in a study of blood T cell repertoires in COVID-19. Profiled with immunoSEQ multiplex PCR; TCRdb holds only in-frame clones, not every one. The table shows some 70,000 clones, with around nine tenths occurring only once. The sequenced material came from peripheral blood. Receptors originate from a man between 60 and 75 years old with acute or convalescent COVID-19.

The CDR3 DNA follows: TGTGCCAGCAGCTGGGGCTGGGGGAGAGCGGGAGAGCCAGAGACCCAGTACTTC. This encodes CASSWGWGRAGEPETQYF. The chain joins TRBV11-2 to TRBJ2-5, with 8 bases fitting TRBD2. The CDR3 is 18 amino acids. Trimming took 4 bases from V and 4 from J; bases not matched to a gene: 17. The germline V gene has CDR1 SGHAT and CDR2 FQNNGV.

This chain links TRBV5-1 with TRBJ2-1, with TRBD1 identical over 7 bases. There are 15 residues in the CDR3. Germline CDR1 reads SGHRS; CDR2 reads YFSETQ. J was trimmed by 8 bases and V by 0 bases; bases with no gene match: 8. The CDR3 reads CASSLGAGTDDEQFF. In DNA, the CDR3 is TGCGCCAGCAGCTTGGGGGCAGGGACAGACGATGAGCAGTTCTTC.

The V gene is TRBV5-1, the J gene TRBJ2-7, with 9 bases lining up with TRBD1. The ends lost 4 bases at V and 5 bases at J; junction bases unmatched: 7. This CDR3 is 14 amino acids long. CDR1 is SGHRS and CDR2 is YFSETQ in the germline V gene. DNA for the CDR3: TGCGCCAGCAGCACGGGACAGGGAATCGACGAGCAGTACTTC. As protein: CASSTGQGIDEQYF.

The chain links TRBV6-1 to TRBJ1-2, with D perhaps matching TRBD1 (5 bases). This CDR3 spans 15 amino acids. Germline V lookup: CDR1 MNHNS, CDR2 SASEGT. Trimming stripped 3 bases from V and 6 bases from J, with 17 bases between. CDR3 coding DNA: TGTGCCAGCAGTGATGAAGGCGCGGGGGGTAATGGCTACACCTTC. Residues: CASSDEGAGGNGYTF.

This chain joins TRBV5-1 and TRBJ1-3; no firm D call. Germline CDR1 and CDR2: SGHRS and YFSETQ. This CDR3 region has 16 residues. Trimming removed 0 bases from V and 0 bases from J, with 10 bases in between. The CDR3 bases are TGCGCCAGCAGCTTGGCCCTCCAAGCCTCTGGAAACACCATATATTTT. Its protein is CASSLALQASGNTIYF.

This chain connects TRBV5-5 to TRBJ2-7; TRBD2 agrees at 10 bases. CDR3 size: 16 residues. V was clipped by 4 bases and J by 3 bases; unmatched bases: 10. Germline values: CDR1 SGHKS, CDR2 YYEKEE (reference sequence). CDR3 DNA: TGTGCCAGCAGCCAACGGACTAGCGGAGTAGTCTACGAGCAGTACTTC. It encodes CASSQRTSGVVYEQYF. The full variable domain, its missing parts supplied by reference TRBV5-5 and TRBJ2-7, is DAGVTQSPTHLIKTRGQQVTLRCSPISGHKSVSWYQQVLGQGPQFIFQYYEKEERGRGNFPDRFSARQFPNYSSELNVNALLLGDSALYLCASSQRTSGVVYEQYFGPGTRLTVT.

CDR3 sequence: CASSYGTGGSGYTF. The CDR3 DNA reads as TGTGCCAGCAGCTACGGGACAGGGGGGAGCGGCTACACCTTC. The chain is built from TRBV11-2 and TRBJ1-2, with 11 bases fitting TRBD1. The V and J ends lost 4 bases and 8 bases, in that order; junction bases with no gene match: 6. Germline-derived CDR1 and CDR2 are SGHAT and FQNNGV. This CDR3 is built from 14 residues.

The chain combines TRBV5-1 with TRBJ2-1, with a possible D match to TRBD2 (5 bases). The CDR3 is 15 amino acids. Germline V gene lookup returns CDR1 SGHRS and CDR2 YFSETQ. V was shortened by 0 bases and J by 8 bases, with 15 bases between the two germline ends. The CDR3 DNA sequence: TGCGCCAGCAGCTTGGTTGGTAGGACTTCGGATGAGCAGTTCTTC. Encoded protein: CASSLVGRTSDEQFF.

This chain joins TRBV4-2 and TRBJ2-1; possible D gene TRBD1, 5 bases. The CDR3 consists of 17 residues. Germline loops: CDR1 LGHNA, CDR2 YNFKEQ. Trimming removed 4 bases at V and 0 bases at J, with 16 bases between. CDR3 amino acids: CASSPLGTDSSYNEQFF. CDR3 coding DNA: TGTGCCAGCAGCCCCTTGGGAACTGACAGCTCCTACAATGAGCAGTTCTTC.

The chain is built from TRBV20-1 and TRBJ1-1; TRBD1 aligns across 12 bases. J lost 1 base, V lost 3 bases, and 9 bases had no gene match. Germline values: CDR1 DFQATT, CDR2 SNEGSKA (reference sequence). The CDR3 sequence is 17 residues long. The CDR3 protein is CSASPGTGGWGNTEAFF. Here the CDR3 DNA reads TGCAGTGCTAGTCCCGGGACAGGGGGCTGGGGGAACACTGAAGCTTTCTTT.

The J gene is TRBJ2-7, the V gene TRBV6-6; TRBD2 is a possible D gene (6 bases). V was pared by 6 bases and J by 3 bases, with 9 bases between. The CDR3 totals 12 residues. The V gene's germline CDR1 is MNHNY and CDR2 SVGAGI (reference sequence). CDR3 amino acids: CASSRSGYEQYF. CDR3 DNA: TGTGCCAGCAGCCGTAGCGGCTACGAGCAGTACTTC.

This chain uses TRBV19 with TRBJ2-2, with 12 nucleotides matching TRBD2. V lost 7 bases, J lost 6 bases, and 6 bases stayed unmatched. From germline, CDR1 is LNHDA and CDR2 SQIVND (reference sequence). The CDR3 is 15 residues long. The CDR3 sequence is CASTSSGGASGELFF. In DNA form, the CDR3 reads TGTGCCAGTACTTCTAGCGGGGGGGCCTCCGGGGAGCTGTTTTTT. Looking up the rest from reference TRBV19 and TRBJ2-2 gives the full variable domain: DGGITQSPKYLFRKEGQNVTLSCEQNLNHDAMYWYRQDPGQGLRLIYYSQIVNDFQKGDIAEGYSVSREKKESFPLTVTSAQKNPTAFYLCASTSSGGASGELFFGEGSRLTVL.

The genes are TRBV27 and TRBJ2-3; D uncertain. V shed 6 bases and J shed 2 bases, with 6 bases lying between them. Germline lookup yields CDR1 MNHEY and CDR2 SMNVEV (reference sequence). This CDR3 is built from 12 residues. CDR3 in DNA: TGTGCCAGCAGGGGCGCCACAGATACGCAGTATTTT. As protein: CASRGATDTQYF.

This clone appeared a single time. The V gene is TRBV5-6, the J gene TRBJ1-4, with unresolved D. The CDR3 has 14 amino acids. Between the trimmed V and J ends, which lost 4 bases and 2 bases, there was a span of 9 bases. Germline CDR1 reads SGHDT; CDR2 reads YYEEEE. DNA for the CDR3: TGTGCCAGCAGCGCGGGAGGGACTAATGAAAAACTGTTTTTT. Translating it yields CASSAGGTNEKLFF.